One T cell receptor beta chain is described in this entry. This sample is drawn from a study of CD8 T cells in Susac syndrome. The authors reverse transcribed roughly 0.45 to 1 ug RNA with random hexamers. TCRdb ran MiXCR on the immunoSEQ multiplex PCR reads and lists one entry per CDR3 protein. The profile shows more than 250,000 distinct CDR3 sequences, just over 90% of them singletons. This CDR3 has 13 residues. Germline assignment: CDR1 SGHTA and CDR2 FQGNSA. V was shortened by 5 bases and J by 4 bases, with 11 bases between the two germline ends. The chain combines TRBV7-2 with TRBJ2-5; D gene ambiguous. This TCR was recovered from a human donor with multiple sclerosis. What was sequenced was CD4+ T cells from PBMCs. The CDR3 loop is CASSRRTVETQYF. CDR3 sequence (DNA): TGTGCCAGCAGCCGGAGAACGGTAGAGACCCAGTACTTC.